These 25 T cell receptor beta chains share one sample of origin, sequenced in a study of beta chain features in type 1 diabetes. All of the isolated RNA was reverse transcribed, so expressed TCRB transcripts were sequenced. Sequencing was performed with immunoSEQ multiplex PCR; in TCRdb, only in-frame clones are kept and a portion is missing. This sample carries a few hundred thousand clones, roughly 16% of them seen once, and the ten largest clones take around 0.02%. The specimen sequenced was naive CD4+ T cells from blood. Receptors originate from a woman between 18 and 29 years old in good health.

This clone appeared a few times. The germline gene is not matched at one end of the junction; a read error may be the cause. The V and J genes are TRBV30 and TRBJ1-1; the D is unclear. Germline assignment: CDR1 GTSNPN and CDR2 SVGIG (reference sequence). The CDR3 consists of 11 residues. The CDR3 loop is CAWSRNSEAFF. For the CDR3, the DNA is TGTGCCTGGAGTCGGAACAGTGAAGCTTTCTTT.

This clone was seen a few times. The chain employs TRBV9 and TRBJ1-2, with TRBD1 identical over 11 bases. Trimming removed 3 bases from V and 7 bases from J; junction bases left unmatched: 2. The CDR3 loop spans 13 amino acids. Germline CDR1 SGDLS, CDR2 YYNGEE. The CDR3 coding sequence is TGTGCCAGCAGCGCCGGGACAGGGGGTGGCTACACCTTC. Translated: CASSAGTGGGYTF. Looking up the rest from reference TRBV9 and TRBJ1-2 gives the full variable domain: DSGVTQTPKHLITATGQRVTLRCSPRSGDLSVYWYQQSLDQGLQFLIQYYNGEERAKGNILERFSAQQFPDLHSELNLSSLELGDSALYFCASSAGTGGGYTFGSGTRLTVV.

In its sample, this clone was seen a few times. This chain links TRBV29-1 with TRBJ1-1; 7 bases match TRBD1. Germline trimming cut 6 bases from V and 6 bases from J; bases unmatched to any gene: 7. Germline-derived CDR1 and CDR2 are SQVTM and ANQGSEA. This CDR3 comprises 12 residues. CDR3 sequence (DNA): TGCAGCGTGGTCCAACAGGGGCCTGAAGCTTTCTTT. Translation: CSVVQQGPEAFF.

The gene calls are TRBV9 and TRBJ1-2, with 10 bases fitting TRBD1. Per germline, CDR1 SGDLS and CDR2 YYNGEE. Trimming took 3 bases from V and 10 from J; bases not matched to a gene: 6. The CDR3 is 13 amino acids. CDR3 nucleotides: TGTGCCAGCAGCGCCCGGGACAGGGGTGTCTACACCTTC. Translated, it gives CASSARDRGVYTF.

The chain joins TRBV15 to TRBJ2-7, with D tentatively TRBD1 (6 bases). V lost 5 bases and J lost 4, with 9 bases in between. The CDR3 length is 12 residues. From germline, CDR1 is LNHNV and CDR2 YYDKDF (reference sequence). CDR3 protein: CATSARGYEQYF. In nucleotides, the CDR3 is TGTGCCACCAGCGCCAGGGGTTACGAGCAGTACTTC. Based on the CDR3 plus reference TRBV15 and TRBJ2-7, the full variable domain is DAMVIQNPRYQVTQFGKPVTLSCSQTLNHNVMYWYQQKSSQAPKLLFHYYDKDFNNEADTPDNFQSRRPNTSFCFLDIRSPGLGDTAMYLCATSARGYEQYFGPGTRLTVT.

In this sample, this clone turned up a few times. The chain carries TRBV29-1 and TRBJ2-2; 7 positions agree with TRBD1. The CDR3 runs to 14 residues. The germline gives CDR1 SQVTM, CDR2 ANQGSEA. V was pared by 7 bases and J by 0 bases, with 5 bases of the junction left unmatched. The DNA of the CDR3 is TGCAGCGCCCAGGGGGATTCGAACACCGGGGAGCTGTTTTTT. It codes for CSAQGDSNTGELFF.

Only a few counts were recorded for this clone. The rearrangement uses TRBV4-2 and TRBJ2-7; 9 nucleotides match TRBD1. Germline-derived CDR1 and CDR2 are LGHNA and YNFKEQ. The CDR3 runs to 14 residues. J lost 4 bases, V lost 6 bases, and 7 bases had no gene match. The CDR3 protein is CASSEGTGTYEQYF. The DNA of the CDR3 is TGTGCCAGCAGTGAGGGGACAGGGACTTACGAGCAGTACTTC.

The chain joins TRBV5-1 to TRBJ2-6, with D tentatively TRBD1 (6 bases). Germline values: CDR1 SGHRS, CDR2 YFSETQ. With 3 bases removed from V and 2 bases from J, the gap between germline ends came to 9 bases. The CDR3 sequence is 15 residues long. The DNA for the CDR3 is TGCGCCAGCAGCTCGACAGGAACTGGGGCCAACGTCCTGACTTTC. The encoded protein is CASSSTGTGANVLTF.

The chain recombines TRBV11-1 with TRBJ2-1, with 10 bases that match TRBD2. Germline values: CDR1 SGHAT, CDR2 FQDESV (reference sequence). The CDR3 has 17 amino acids. With V trimmed by 1 base and J by 0 bases, 3 bases remained unmatched. DNA of the CDR3: TGTGCCAGCAGCTTAGGCGGACTAGCGGACTCCTACAATGAGCAGTTCTTC. Protein sequence: CASSLGGLADSYNEQFF.

The CDR3 DNA sequence: TGTGCCAGCAGCTCCTACAGGGCCCGAGCCAAAAACATTCAGTACTTC. Translated, it gives CASSSYRARAKNIQYF. The rearrangement joins TRBV11-2 to TRBJ2-4; weak D call: TRBD1 (6 bases). This CDR3 comprises 16 residues. Trimming stripped 4 bases from V and 0 bases from J, with 13 bases between. Germline loops: CDR1 SGHAT, CDR2 FQNNGV.

The J gene is TRBJ2-5, the V gene TRBV7-8, with 9 bases fitting TRBD1. CDR1 and CDR2 (germline): SGHVS, FQNEAQ. J was trimmed by 7 bases and V by 6 bases; bases with no gene match: 12. The CDR3 is 15 amino acids. The CDR3 protein is CASSSRRDREGTQYF. In nucleotides, the CDR3 is TGTGCCAGCAGTTCGCGGCGGGACAGGGAAGGGACCCAGTACTTC.

The table lists this clone with a few counts. The genes are TRBV5-4 and TRBJ2-7; 14 bases fit TRBD2. V was clipped by 4 bases and J by 4 bases; unmatched bases: 4. The length of the CDR3 is 15 residues. Germline CDR1 is SGHNT and CDR2 is YYREEE (reference sequence). The CDR3 nucleotides are TGTGCCAGCAGCGGGACTAGCGGGAGCGAGTACGAGCAGTACTTC. Translation gives CASSGTSGSEYEQYF.

The chain links TRBV4-1 to TRBJ1-5; a possible D gene is TRBD1 (5 bases). CDR3 length: 16 residues. Trimming took off 3 bases at V and 0 bases at J, with 12 bases between the two ends. Germline-derived CDR1 and CDR2 are MGHRA and YSYEKL. CDR3 nucleotides: TGCGCCAGCAGCCAGTTTGAGACAGTTAGCAATCAGCCCCAGCATTTT. This translates into CASSQFETVSNQPQHF.

V and J are TRBV28 and TRBJ2-7, with 9 bases lining up with TRBD2. V dropped 5 bases and J dropped 2; count of bases not matched to a gene: 7. Germline CDR1 MDHEN, CDR2 SYDVKM. The CDR3 spans 15 residues. The CDR3 here is CASSKGTSRTYEQYF. CDR3 DNA: TGTGCCAGCAGTAAAGGGACTAGCAGGACCTACGAGCAGTACTTC.

This clone was counted a few times. The genes are TRBV7-9 and TRBJ1-2; 8 bases line up with TRBD1. The CDR3 totals 14 residues. In germline, CDR1 is SEHNR, CDR2 FQNEAQ (reference sequence). The junction had 7 bases not matched to a gene; V was cut back by 5 bases and J by 5 bases. CDR3 amino acids: CASSGGTGLYGYTF. In DNA, the CDR3 is TGTGCCAGCAGCGGGGGGACAGGTCTTTATGGCTACACCTTC.

The V and J genes are TRBV30 and TRBJ2-1; perhaps TRBD1 as D (6 bases). Deletions cut 0 bases from V and 6 bases from J, with 12 bases between. CDR1 GTSNPN and CDR2 SVGIG come from the germline V gene (reference sequence). This CDR3 is built from 14 residues. DNA of the CDR3: TGTGCCTGGAGTGTACTACAGGGTTTCAATGAGCAGTTCTTC. It specifies CAWSVLQGFNEQFF.

The chain couples TRBV4-2 to TRBJ2-1, with TRBD2 matching over 11 bases. The V segment lost 4 bases and the J segment 4 bases; nucleotides outside the gene matches: 3. The CDR3 spans 15 residues. From germline, CDR1 is LGHNA and CDR2 YNFKEQ. CDR3 amino acids: CASSPGLAEYNEQFF. The CDR3, as DNA: TGTGCCAGCAGCCCGGGACTAGCGGAATACAATGAGCAGTTCTTC.

This clone was detected only a few times. CDR3 loop: CASSITGGDYEQYF. For the CDR3, the DNA is TGTGCCAGTAGTATCACAGGGGGCGATTACGAGCAGTACTTC. The chain joins TRBV19 to TRBJ2-7, with 9 positions matching TRBD1. The CDR3 is 14 amino acids. The J segment lost 4 bases and the V segment lost 3 bases, leaving 4 bases of the junction unmatched. Germline lookup yields CDR1 LNHDA and CDR2 SQIVND (reference sequence).

The V and J genes are TRBV7-9 and TRBJ1-1; possible D gene TRBD1, 6 bases. The CDR3 runs 14 residues. Trimming pared 3 bases from V and 6 bases from J, leaving 14 bases between. Germline CDR1 SEHNR, CDR2 FQNEAQ (reference sequence). In DNA, the CDR3 is TGTGCCAGCAGCTTTCTCGACAGGAGAGCTGAAGCTTTCTTT. Translated: CASSFLDRRAEAFF.

This clone has only a few counts. The gene calls are TRBV11-1 and TRBJ2-1; TRBD1 aligns across 11 bases. Looked up from germline, CDR1 is SGHAT and CDR2 is FQDESV (reference sequence). The CDR3 sequence is 15 residues long. With 6 bases clipped from V and 6 bases from J, the junction kept 7 bases outside the gene matches. The CDR3 protein is CASSLLGTGGNEQFF. As DNA, the CDR3 is TGTGCCAGCAGTTTATTAGGGACAGGGGGCAATGAGCAGTTCTTC.

This clone was counted a few times. The J gene is TRBJ2-3, the V gene TRBV11-1, with D possibly matching TRBD2 (7 bases). The germline V and J ends were trimmed by 2 bases and 2 bases, with 11 bases remaining between them. Per germline, CDR1 SGHAT and CDR2 FQDESV (reference sequence). The CDR3 is 15 amino acids. Here the CDR3 DNA reads TGTGCCAGCAGCTTACGGGGGGCCTTCACAGATACGCAGTATTTT. Its protein is CASSLRGAFTDTQYF.

The chain couples TRBV30 to TRBJ2-7, with TRBD2 matching over 9 bases. The J segment lost 4 bases and the V segment lost 3 bases, leaving 7 bases of the junction unmatched. Per germline, CDR1 GTSNPN and CDR2 SVGIG (reference sequence). CDR3 length equals 14 residues. The DNA of the CDR3 is TGTGCCTGGAGGGCGGGAGGGCCTCTTTACGAGCAGTACTTC. It encodes CAWRAGGPLYEQYF.

V and J are TRBV5-4 and TRBJ2-3; 7 bases fit TRBD2. Germline V gene data show CDR1 as SGHNT and CDR2 as YYREEE (reference sequence). The CDR3 runs 16 residues. The J segment lost 2 bases and the V segment lost 6 bases, leaving 12 bases of the junction unmatched. The chain's CDR3 is CASTLRGGQNTDTQYF. The CDR3 DNA sequence: TGTGCCAGCACCCTTCGGGGAGGGCAGAACACAGATACGCAGTATTTT.

This clone has a handful of counts. The chain links TRBV11-2 to TRBJ2-7; a weak D match, TRBD2 (5 bases). Deletions cut 5 bases from V and 5 bases from J, with 13 bases between. Germline values: CDR1 SGHAT, CDR2 FQNNGV. CDR3 length equals 13 residues. The CDR3 coding sequence is TGTGCCAGCAGCCCCCAGCGGATAGACGAGCAGTACTTC. Protein: CASSPQRIDEQYF.

This clone showed up just a few times. This rearrangement joins TRBV14 to TRBJ2-1; D perhaps matches TRBD2 (5 bases). The CDR3 has 12 residues. The germline gives CDR1 SGHDN, CDR2 FVKESK. The germline V and J ends were trimmed by 8 bases and 6 bases, with 11 bases remaining between them. The CDR3 reads CASDRRFNEQFF. For the CDR3, the DNA is TGTGCCAGCGATAGGAGGTTCAATGAGCAGTTCTTC.